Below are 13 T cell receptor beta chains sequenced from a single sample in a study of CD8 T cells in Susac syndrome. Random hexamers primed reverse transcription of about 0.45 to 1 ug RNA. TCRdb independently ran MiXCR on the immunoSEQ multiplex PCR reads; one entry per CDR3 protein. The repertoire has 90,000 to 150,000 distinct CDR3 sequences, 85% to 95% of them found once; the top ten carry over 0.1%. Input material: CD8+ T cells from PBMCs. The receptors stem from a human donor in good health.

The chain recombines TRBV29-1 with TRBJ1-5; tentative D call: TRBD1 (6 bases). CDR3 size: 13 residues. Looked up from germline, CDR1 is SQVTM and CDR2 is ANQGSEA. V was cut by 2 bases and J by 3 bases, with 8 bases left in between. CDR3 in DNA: TGCAGCGTTGAACAGGGGCCCAATCAGCCCCAGCATTTT. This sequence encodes CSVEQGPNQPQHF.

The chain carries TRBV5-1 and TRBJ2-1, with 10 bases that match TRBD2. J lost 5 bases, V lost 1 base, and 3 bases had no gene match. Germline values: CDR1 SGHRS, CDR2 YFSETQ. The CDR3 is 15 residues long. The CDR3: CASSLTSGTDNEQFF. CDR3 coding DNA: TGCGCCAGCAGCTTGACTAGCGGGACCGACAATGAGCAGTTCTTC.

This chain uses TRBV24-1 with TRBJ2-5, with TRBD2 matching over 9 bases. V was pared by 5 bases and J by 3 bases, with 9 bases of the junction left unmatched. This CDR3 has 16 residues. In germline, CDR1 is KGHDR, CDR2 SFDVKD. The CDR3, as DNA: TGTGCCACCAGTGCCGGACCTCGCGGGAGGGAAGAGACCCAGTACTTC. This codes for CATSAGPRGREETQYF.

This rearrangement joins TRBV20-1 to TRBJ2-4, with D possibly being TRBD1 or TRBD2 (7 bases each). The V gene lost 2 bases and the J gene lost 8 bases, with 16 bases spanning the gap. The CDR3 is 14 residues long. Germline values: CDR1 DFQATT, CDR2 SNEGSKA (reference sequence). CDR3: CSARSTTGRDIQYF. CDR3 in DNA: TGCAGTGCTAGATCAACGACAGGGAGGGACATTCAGTACTTC.

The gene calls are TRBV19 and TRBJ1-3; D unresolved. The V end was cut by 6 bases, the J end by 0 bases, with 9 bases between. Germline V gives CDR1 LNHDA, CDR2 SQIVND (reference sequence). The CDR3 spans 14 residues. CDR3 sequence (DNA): TGTGCCAGTAGGCCGCGGACCTCTGGAAACACCATATATTTT. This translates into CASRPRTSGNTIYF.

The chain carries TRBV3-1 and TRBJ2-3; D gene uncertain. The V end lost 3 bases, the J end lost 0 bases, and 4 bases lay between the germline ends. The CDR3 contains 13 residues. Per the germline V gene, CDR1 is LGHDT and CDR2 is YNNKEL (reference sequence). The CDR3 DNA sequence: TGTGCCAGCAGCCACATAAGCACAGATACGCAGTATTTT. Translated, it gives CASSHISTDTQYF.

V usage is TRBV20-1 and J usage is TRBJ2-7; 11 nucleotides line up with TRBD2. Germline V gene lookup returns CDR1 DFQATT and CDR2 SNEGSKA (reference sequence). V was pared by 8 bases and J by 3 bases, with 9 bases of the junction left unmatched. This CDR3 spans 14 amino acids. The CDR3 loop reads CSTERLAGGYEQYF. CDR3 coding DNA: TGCAGTACAGAGCGGCTAGCGGGAGGCTACGAGCAGTACTTC.

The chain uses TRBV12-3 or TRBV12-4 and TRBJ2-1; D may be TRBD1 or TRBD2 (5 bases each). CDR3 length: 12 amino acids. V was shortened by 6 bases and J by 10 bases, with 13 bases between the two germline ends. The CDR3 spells CASSGKGSEQFF. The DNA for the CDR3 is TGTGCCAGCAGCGGGAAGGGGAGCGAGCAGTTCTTC.

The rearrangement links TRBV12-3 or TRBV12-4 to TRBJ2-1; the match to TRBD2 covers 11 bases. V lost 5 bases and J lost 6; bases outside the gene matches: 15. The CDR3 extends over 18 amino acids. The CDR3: CASSLRGTSGSLLNEQFF. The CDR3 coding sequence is TGTGCCAGCAGTCTTAGAGGTACTAGCGGGAGTCTACTCAATGAGCAGTTCTTC.

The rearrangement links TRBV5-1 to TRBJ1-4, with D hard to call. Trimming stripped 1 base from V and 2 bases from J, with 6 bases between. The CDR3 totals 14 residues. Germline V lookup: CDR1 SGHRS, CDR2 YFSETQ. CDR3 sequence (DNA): TGCGCCAGCAGCTTGACAAGGACTAATGAAAAACTGTTTTTT. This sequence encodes CASSLTRTNEKLFF.

For the CDR3, the DNA is TGTGCCAGCAAGGACCCCGCCAATGAGCAGTTCTTC. This gives the protein CASKDPANEQFF. The chain couples TRBV6-2 or TRBV6-3 to TRBJ2-1; the D is unclear. Germline values: CDR1 MNHEY, CDR2 SVGEGT. Trimming shortened V by 7 bases and J by 6 bases, and 10 bases separated the two germline ends. CDR3 length: 12 residues.

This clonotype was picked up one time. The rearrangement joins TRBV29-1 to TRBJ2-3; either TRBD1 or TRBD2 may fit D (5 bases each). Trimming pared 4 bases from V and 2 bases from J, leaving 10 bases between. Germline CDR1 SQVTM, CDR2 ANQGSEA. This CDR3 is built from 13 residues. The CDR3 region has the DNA TGCAGCGTTGCTGGGGGTCACACAGATACGCAGTATTTT. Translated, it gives CSVAGGHTDTQYF.

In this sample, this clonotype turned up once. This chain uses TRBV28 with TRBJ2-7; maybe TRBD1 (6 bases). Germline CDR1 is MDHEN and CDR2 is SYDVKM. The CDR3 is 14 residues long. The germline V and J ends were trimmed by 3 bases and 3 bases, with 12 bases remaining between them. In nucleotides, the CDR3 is TGTGCCAGCAGTTTTATGAGAGGGGGCTACGAGCAGTACTTC. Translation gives CASSFMRGGYEQYF.